This T cell receptor (beta chain) comes out of a study of blood T cells in healthy people across ages. Per sample, at least 5 micrograms of total RNA were extracted. V was shortened by 5 bases and J by 10 bases, with 17 bases between the two germline ends. CDR3 length equals 13 residues. In germline, CDR1 is MGHDK, CDR2 SYGVNS. Alongside a J-beta primer mix, a sample-barcoded 5' primer served in a second PCR lasting about 6 to 12 cycles. MiXCR, applied by TCRdb to the 5' RACE reads, yields one record per CDR3 protein. The profile shows some 760,000 distinct CDR3 sequences, 25% of them singletons. A further study also used this sample, focusing on T cells of mothers and their children. This second study says: RNA extracted was entirely used for cDNA synthesis, roughly 1.6 ug per 15 ul.

This sequence originates from a boy between 10 and 17 years old in good health. Sequencing input: blood. The chain uses TRBV25-1 and TRBJ1-1, with D maybe TRBD1 (5 bases). This CDR3 reads CASSSGGGSGAFF. The CDR3 coding sequence is TGTGCCAGCAGTTCTGGGGGGGGTTCGGGAGCTTTCTTT.